These 12 T cell receptor beta chains originate from one sample sequenced in a study of metastatic and nonmetastatic thyroid tumors. All patients were untreated before thyroid surgery. TCRdb re-analyzed the PCR reads through MiXCR. This table holds about 31,000 clones, about 21% found once. The specimen sequenced was blood. Source of these receptors: a female donor with papillary thyroid cancer or a benign thyroid nodule (not recorded which). Some clones in this sample may be carry-over from other donors' samples.

Sample share makes this clone medium-sized. The chain combines TRBV6-1 with TRBJ2-7; 7 bases fit TRBD1. Trimming removed 6 bases from V and 0 bases from J; junction bases left unmatched: 5. Germline V gene sequence: CDR1 MNHNS, CDR2 SASEGT. The CDR3 is 14 residues long. CDR3 coding DNA: TGTGCCAGCAGACCCGGGACAGACTCCTACGAGCAGTACTTC. Translating gives CASRPGTDSYEQYF.

This chain uses TRBV5-4 with TRBJ2-2; no definite D call. The V gene's germline CDR1 is SGHNT and CDR2 YYREEE (reference sequence). The ends were cut back, 6 bases at V and 3 bases at J, with 15 bases in the middle. The CDR3 spans 15 residues. The CDR3 protein is CASNRDIADTGELFF. The CDR3 DNA is TGTGCCAGCAACCGAGACATCGCGGACACCGGGGAGCTGTTTTTT. Full variable domain (rest looked up from reference TRBV5-4 and TRBJ2-2): ETGVTQSPTHLIKTRGQQVTLRCSSQSGHNTVSWYQQALGQGPQFIFQYYREEENGRGNFPPRFSGLQFPNYSSELNVNALELDDSALYLCASNRDIADTGELFFGEGSRLTVL.

Many counts were recorded for this clone. The chain combines TRBV20-1 with TRBJ2-5; no reliable D call. Germline CDR1 DFQATT, CDR2 SNEGSKA (reference sequence). This CDR3 has 12 residues. The V and J ends lost 5 bases and 5 bases respectively, with 12 bases between them. CDR3: CSAQTAGETQYF. CDR3 DNA: TGCAGTGCTCAGACGGCCGGGGAGACCCAGTACTTC.

This rearrangement joins TRBV6-1 to TRBJ2-7; 7 nucleotides agree with TRBD1. The CDR3 totals 13 residues. The germline gives CDR1 MNHNS, CDR2 SASEGT. V lost 6 bases, J lost 4 bases, and 6 bases stayed unmatched. CDR3 nucleotides: TGTGCCAGCAGGGAAACAGGGGAATACGAGCAGTACTTC. It codes for CASRETGEYEQYF.

This clone was seen repeatedly, ten times or more. This chain connects TRBV5-5 to TRBJ1-5; D is undetermined. Between the trimmed V and J ends, which lost 0 bases and 0 bases, there was a span of 7 bases. Germline V lookup: CDR1 SGHKS, CDR2 YYEKEE (reference sequence). The CDR3 totals 15 residues. Here the CDR3 reads CASSLVYSSNQPQHF. The CDR3 nucleotides are TGTGCCAGCAGCTTGGTATACAGTAGCAATCAGCCCCAGCATTTT.

The chain uses TRBV20-1 and TRBJ2-6; TRBD2 might be the D (6 bases). CDR1 is DFQATT, CDR2 SNEGSKA, per germline (reference sequence). Trimming removed 3 bases at V and 0 bases at J, with 12 bases between. CDR3 length: 16 amino acids. Written as DNA, the CDR3 is TGCAGTGCTAGGCCGGGACTGCGCTCTGGGGCCAACGTCCTGACTTTC. Translated: CSARPGLRSGANVLTF.

V is TRBV15 and J is TRBJ1-5; D remains ambiguous. The CDR3 extends over 15 amino acids. CDR1 and CDR2 (germline): LNHNV, YYDKDF (reference sequence). Trimming left V 5 bases short and J 4 bases short, with 15 bases between. CDR3 residues: CATSGKYGGNQPQHF. The CDR3 coding sequence is TGTGCCACCAGCGGAAAGTACGGAGGGAATCAGCCCCAGCATTTT.

Within the sample, this clone is medium-sized. The gene calls are TRBV7-3 and TRBJ1-2, with 7 nucleotides matching TRBD1. Germline V lookup: CDR1 SGHTA, CDR2 FQGTGA. The CDR3 contains 13 residues. V trimming: 4 bases; J trimming: 5 bases; junction bases outside the gene matches: 4. The CDR3 DNA follows: TGTGCCAGCAGCTCCGGGACAGCTTATGGCTACACCTTC. The encoded protein is CASSSGTAYGYTF.

The chain carries TRBV12-3 or TRBV12-4 and TRBJ1-4, with unresolved D. Trimming pared 3 bases from V and 0 bases from J, leaving 5 bases between. This CDR3 region has 14 residues. DNA of the CDR3: TGTGCCAGCAGTTTCGGCGCAACTAATGAAAAACTGTTTTTT. As protein: CASSFGATNEKLFF.

This clone was detected only a few times. The gene calls are TRBV6-5 and TRBJ2-2; the D is unclear. Germline-derived CDR1 and CDR2 are MNHEY and SVGAGI. The CDR3 covers 16 residues. V dropped 0 bases and J dropped 4 bases, with 12 bases sitting between them. Written as DNA, the CDR3 is TGTGCCAGCAGTTACTCATGGATAGCTGGCACCGGGGAGCTGTTTTTT. Translated: CASSYSWIAGTGELFF.

This clone was seen at least ten times. This chain links TRBV5-6 with TRBJ1-5; 10 nucleotides match TRBD1. CDR3 length: 14 residues. Germline V gene sequence: CDR1 SGHDT, CDR2 YYEEEE. Trimming at V came to 4 bases and at J to 5 bases, leaving 3 bases not matched to a gene. The CDR3 DNA is TGTGCCAGCAGCAAGGGACAGGGGCATCAGCCCCAGCATTTT. Translated: CASSKGQGHQPQHF.

The sample holds many counts of this clone. The rearrangement joins TRBV5-5 to TRBJ2-1; a weak D match, TRBD1 (6 bases). In germline, CDR1 is SGHKS, CDR2 YYEKEE (reference sequence). CDR3 length equals 14 residues. Trimming removed 0 bases from V and 5 bases from J, with 9 bases in between. CDR3 DNA: TGTGCCAGCAGCTTGGGAGGGGGTCACAATGAGCAGTTCTTC. It is translated as CASSLGGGHNEQFF.